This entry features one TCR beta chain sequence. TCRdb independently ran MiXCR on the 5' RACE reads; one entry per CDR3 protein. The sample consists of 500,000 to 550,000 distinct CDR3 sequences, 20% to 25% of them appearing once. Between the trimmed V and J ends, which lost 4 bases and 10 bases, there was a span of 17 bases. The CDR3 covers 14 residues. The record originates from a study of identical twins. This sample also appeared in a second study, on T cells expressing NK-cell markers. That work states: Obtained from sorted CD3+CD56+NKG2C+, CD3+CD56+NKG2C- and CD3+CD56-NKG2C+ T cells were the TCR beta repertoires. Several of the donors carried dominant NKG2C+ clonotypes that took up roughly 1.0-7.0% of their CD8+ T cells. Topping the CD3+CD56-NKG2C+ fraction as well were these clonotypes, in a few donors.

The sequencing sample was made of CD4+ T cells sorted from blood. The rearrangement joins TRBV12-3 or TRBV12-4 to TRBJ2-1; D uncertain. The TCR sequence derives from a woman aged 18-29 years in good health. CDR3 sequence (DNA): TGTGCCAGCAGTTATGGCAAAGCCATCACCGAGCAGTTCTTC. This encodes CASSYGKAITEQFF.